This record looks at one T cell receptor beta chain sequence and its context. The antigen remains unidentified. With 60 Vbeta and 13 Jbeta primers, the PCR was carried out. Sequencing used immunoSEQ multiplex PCR; TCRdb keeps in-frame clones, though not all of them. Altogether some 66,000 clones are present, approximately 80% being singletons, with the ten largest covering roughly 2.9%. This sample was included in a study of cytomegalovirus exposure and HLA in healthy donors. The study's findings and limits: In a later analysis, an Asian-associated ancestry cluster reportedly showed fewer N-insertions than the roughly 700-donor mean.

This CDR3 is built from 16 residues. Germline lookup yields CDR1 ENHRY and CDR2 SYGVKD. With 2 bases clipped from V and 4 bases from J, the junction kept 10 bases outside the gene matches. The specimen sequenced was PBMCs. The source is a woman between 25 and 40 years old in good health and CMV-seronegative. The chain uses TRBV10-3 and TRBJ1-2, with 7 bases fitting TRBD1. CDR3 protein: CAISEGEGGRGYGYTF. The CDR3 DNA reads as TGTGCCATCAGTGAGGGTGAAGGGGGCCGAGGCTATGGCTACACCTTC.